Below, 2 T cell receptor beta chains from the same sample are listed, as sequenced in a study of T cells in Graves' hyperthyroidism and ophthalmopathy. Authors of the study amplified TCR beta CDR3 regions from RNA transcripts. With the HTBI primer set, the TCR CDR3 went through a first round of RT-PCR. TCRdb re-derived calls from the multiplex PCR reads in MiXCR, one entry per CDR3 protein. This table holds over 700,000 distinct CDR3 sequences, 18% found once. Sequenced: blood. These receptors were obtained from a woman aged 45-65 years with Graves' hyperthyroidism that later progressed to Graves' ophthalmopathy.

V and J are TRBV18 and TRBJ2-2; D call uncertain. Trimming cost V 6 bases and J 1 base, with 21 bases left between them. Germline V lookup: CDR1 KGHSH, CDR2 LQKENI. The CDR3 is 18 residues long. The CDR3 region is CASSSLPFMGQNTGELFF. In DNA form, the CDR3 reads TGTGCCAGCTCTTCCTTGCCCTTTATGGGCCAGAACACCGGGGAGCTGTTTTTT.

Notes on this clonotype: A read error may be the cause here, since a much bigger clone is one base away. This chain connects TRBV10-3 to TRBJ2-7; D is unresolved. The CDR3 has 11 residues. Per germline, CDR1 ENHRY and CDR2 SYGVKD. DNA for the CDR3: TGTACCATCAGTGAGATCGGCGAGCAGTACTTC. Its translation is CTISEIGEQYF.